These T cell receptor beta chains were read from a single sample in a study of shared clonotypes between healthy human individuals. Profiling relied on immunoSEQ multiplex PCR, and the TCRdb table lists in-frame clones only, not all of them. The sample has about a million clones; approximately 80% are singletons. The sample comprised memory CD4+ T cells from PBMCs. The receptors were sampled from a man aged 18 to 30 in good health. Some clones in this sample may be carry-over from other donors' samples. CDR3s include the opening cysteine and the closing phenylalanine or tryptophan. D genes are given only for firm matches. A row's size may be missing; if present it is once, few, many or a size class.

D gene	V gene	clone size	J gene	CDR3 protein	CDR3 DNA
TRBD1	TRBV28	NA	TRBJ1-4	CASSSVGTGGAKSEKLFF	TGTGCCAGCAGTTCCGTGGGGACAGGGGGCGCAAAGAGTGAAAAACTGTTTTTT
NA	TRBV2	NA	TRBJ1-2	CASSEGPNYGYTF	TGTGCCAGCAGTGAAGGGCCTAACTATGGCTACACCTTC
TRBD1	TRBV18	NA	TRBJ1-3	CASSPTGTGPGEGNTIYF	TGTGCCAGCTCACCAACCGGGACAGGTCCAGGAGAAGGAAACACCATATATTTT
NA	TRBV6-6	NA	TRBJ2-2	CASSTKNTGELFF	TGTGCCAGCAGTACCAAGAACACCGGGGAGCTGTTTTTT
NA	TRBV18	NA	TRBJ1-2	CASSPPDGSGGYTF	TGTGCCAGCTCACCACCGGACGGATCGGGTGGCTACACCTTC
TRBD1	TRBV6-1	NA	TRBJ1-1	CASSGQGPTEAFF	TGTGCCAGCAGTGGACAGGGGCCCACTGAAGCTTTCTTT
NA	TRBV28	NA	TRBJ1-2	CASSPTGKGGYTF	TGTGCCAGCAGTCCCACAGGGAAAGGAGGCTACACCTTC
NA	TRBV7-9	NA	TRBJ1-1	CASSLEVTGGIEAFF	TGTGCCAGCAGCTTAGAGGTTACAGGTGGGATCGAAGCTTTCTTT
TRBD2	TRBV18	NA	TRBJ2-1	CASSPQAGVPNEQFF	TGTGCCAGCTCACCACAAGCGGGAGTCCCCAATGAGCAGTTCTTC
NA	TRBV2	NA	TRBJ2-7	CASRRDRHSYEQYF	TGTGCCAGTCGCCGGGACCGCCATTCCTACGAGCAGTACTTC
NA	TRBV30	NA	TRBJ2-2	CAWRRGPNTGELFF	TGTGCCTGGAGGAGGGGACCGAACACCGGGGAGCTGTTTTTT
TRBD1	TRBV27	NA	TRBJ2-1	CASSSTGGRDEQFF	TGTGCCAGCAGTTCGACAGGGGGGCGAGATGAGCAGTTCTTC
NA	TRBV19	NA	TRBJ1-1	CASSTFTTLGNTEAFF	TGTGCCAGTAGTACTTTCACGACACTCGGGAACACTGAAGCTTTCTTT
NA	TRBV18	NA	TRBJ2-2	CASSPVPGETGELFF	TGTGCCAGCTCACCTGTCCCAGGGGAAACCGGGGAGCTGTTTTTT
NA	TRBV28	NA	TRBJ1-5	CASILGAGMGPQHF	TGTGCCAGCATCCTCGGGGCGGGGATGGGGCCCCAGCATTTT
TRBD1	TRBV5-4	NA	TRBJ2-7	CASSQDRLYEQYF	TGTGCCAGCAGCCAGGACAGGCTCTACGAGCAGTACTTC
NA	TRBV28	NA	TRBJ1-1	CASSFAGRGSTEAFF	TGTGCCAGCAGTTTTGCGGGTCGTGGAAGCACTGAAGCTTTCTTT
NA	TRBV14	once	TRBJ2-7	CASSQVPLYEQYF	TGTGCCAGCAGCCAAGTCCCTCTCTACGAGCAGTACTTC
NA	TRBV5-1	NA	TRBJ2-3	CASSLEPGLSTDTQYF	TGCGCCAGCAGCTTGGAACCGGGTCTAAGCACAGATACGCAGTATTTT
NA	TRBV5-1	NA	TRBJ1-4	CASSLDGRAGEKLFF	TGCGCCAGCAGCTTGGATGGCAGGGCAGGTGAAAAACTGTTTTTT
TRBD1	TRBV18	NA	TRBJ2-1	CASSPSTGESSYNEQFF	TGTGCCAGCTCACCATCGACAGGGGAAAGCTCCTACAATGAGCAGTTCTTC
TRBD2	TRBV5-1	NA	TRBJ2-5	CASSLATGRVQTQYF	TGCGCCAGCAGCTTGGCTACCGGGAGGGTGCAGACCCAGTACTTC
TRBD1	TRBV15	few	TRBJ2-4	CATSQGTAKNIQYF	TGTGCCACCAGCCAGGGGACAGCTAAAAACATTCAGTACTTC
NA	TRBV9	NA	TRBJ2-3	CASSVQDRRTDTQYF	TGTGCCAGCAGCGTACAGGACAGAAGAACAGATACGCAGTATTTT
TRBD2	TRBV29-1	NA	TRBJ2-1	CSVSSLAGYNEQFF	TGCAGCGTGAGCTCACTAGCGGGGTACAATGAGCAGTTCTTC
TRBD2	TRBV10-2	many	TRBJ2-1	CASRDRLAPHNEQFF	TGCGCCAGCAGAGACAGACTAGCGCCCCACAATGAGCAGTTCTTC
TRBD2	TRBV5-1	NA	TRBJ2-2	CASSRTSGSTGELFF	TGCGCCAGCAGCCGGACTAGCGGGAGCACCGGGGAGCTGTTTTTT
NA	TRBV19	once	TRBJ2-5	CASSHTGSEAQYF	TGTGCCAGTAGTCACACAGGGAGTGAGGCCCAGTACTTC
TRBD1	TRBV10-3	NA	TRBJ2-5	CAIGTGGQETQYF	TGTGCCATCGGCACAGGGGGCCAAGAGACCCAGTACTTC
NA	TRBV28	NA	TRBJ2-1	CASINNTYNEQFF	TGTGCCAGCATTAACAATACATACAATGAGCAGTTCTTC
TRBD2	TRBV4-3	NA	TRBJ2-5	CASSQEPSGSLQETQYF	TGCGCCAGCAGCCAAGAGCCTAGCGGGAGTCTCCAAGAGACCCAGTACTTC
TRBD2	TRBV28	NA	TRBJ2-1	CASSLLAGAGTYNEQFF	TGTGCCAGCAGTTTACTAGCGGGTGCGGGAACCTACAATGAGCAGTTCTTC
TRBD2	TRBV7-9	few	TRBJ2-1	CASSLAAGGPHNEQFF	TGTGCCAGCAGCTTAGCGGCGGGAGGGCCACACAATGAGCAGTTCTTC
NA	TRBV10-1	NA	TRBJ1-5	CASSDRSGPATARSNQPQHF	TGCGCCAGCAGTGACCGGTCAGGGCCCGCCACCGCAAGGAGCAATCAGCCCCAGCATTTT
NA	TRBV7-9	NA	TRBJ2-3	CASSLGFTDTQYF	TGTGCCAGCAGCTTAGGCTTCACAGATACGCAGTATTTT